This T cell receptor beta chain was recovered during a study of cytomegalovirus exposure and HLA in healthy donors. Overall study findings and caveats: There was a cluster of highly shared sequence variants that was likely a sequencing artifact. Presence/absence analyses took donor sequencing depth as roughly uniform.

Primers included in the PCR were 60 Vbeta and 13 Jbeta primers. Using immunoSEQ multiplex PCR, the repertoire was profiled, and TCRdb retains in-frame clones only, with some absent. The table records around 150,000 clones, approximately 76% of them present only once. A word on this clone: Its specificity is unknown.

The CDR3 covers 14 residues. CDR1 is SGHNT and CDR2 is YYREEE in the germline V gene (reference sequence). Unmatched junction bases numbered 4, after V lost 0 bases and J lost 5 bases. This TCR was sampled from a female donor in good health and CMV-seronegative. Sequencing used PBMCs. The chain couples TRBV5-4 to TRBJ2-7; the match to TRBD2 covers 8 bases. The CDR3 region is CASSLGPGGHEQYF. DNA for the CDR3: TGTGCCAGCAGCTTGGGACCGGGGGGGCACGAGCAGTACTTC.